This T cell receptor beta chain appears in the sequencing data of a study of CD8+ T cells in alopecia areata (dated by TCRdb to the late 2010s). About the full investigation: The treated patients took part in an open-label pilot trial in which moderate-to-severe alopecia areata was treated with oral tofacitinib at 5 to 10 mg twice daily. Tofacitinib was given for 6 to 18 months, followed by 6 months of follow-up off drug to assess delayed response and recurrence. The SALT score, which quantifies the percentage of affected scalp surface area, was used to measure disease severity in treated patients. In both human patients and the C3H/HeJ mouse model, the study applied high-throughput TCRbeta sequencing to look at T cell clonal expansion in alopecia areata. On the human side, TCRbeta sequencing was run on scalp tissue and on sorted CD4+ and CD8+ peripheral blood T cells from healthy controls and from alopecia areata patients with either patchy or totalis/universalis disease. Biopsies were taken from tofacitinib-treated patients at baseline and again at 4 and 24 weeks into treatment, and several of those patients also had a later scalp biopsy. Clonality in the scalp was compared among normal scalp (n=4), patchy alopecia areata scalp (n=8), and alopecia totalis/universalis scalp (n=8). RNA was extracted with the PAXgene miRNA kit for fixed scalp, the miRNeasy kit for PBMCs, and the RNeasy kit for mouse skin. TCRbeta CDR3 regions were amplified by immunoSEQ multiplex PCR using 35 Vbeta forward and 13 Jbeta reverse primers. Overall study results and their limits: Compared with normal scalp, lesional scalp had higher clonality and more expanded CD8+ clones, particularly in alopecia totalis/universalis, a pattern that suggests antigenic drive. During tofacitinib treatment, many expanded lesional clones remained in scalp and blood, and this persistence may partly explain relapse after treatment is stopped. Shared TCR sequences between patients were less evident than in mice, which may be partly attributable to HLA diversity in the patient population. Scalp TCR repertoire analysis is complicated because resident alphabeta T cells in normal human skin are also sequenced, whereas mouse skin is dominated by gammadelta T cells. Because the treated cohort was small and had just a single nonresponder, larger studies are needed to establish links between baseline CD8+ expansion and response. With tofacitinib, both scalp clonality and the number of expanded CD8+ clones among the top 100 scalp clones went down significantly.

This clone was detected a few times. What this receptor recognizes is not known. There are no base qualities to consult, and no much larger clone falls within one base. The library was built by means of the immunoSEQ multiplex PCR assay. RNA was extracted from all samples and reverse transcribed into cDNA, which served as template for TCR sequencing. SuperScript III was used for first-strand cDNA synthesis, primed with a 2:1 mix of oligo-dT and random hexamers. A synthetic immune receptor repertoire was used to gauge amplification bias, and whatever bias remained was removed computationally. Per the original workflow: After raw reads were preprocessed to remove errors, the CDR3 was defined following IMGT conventions as running from the conserved cysteine to phenylalanine. Clonality was computed by normalizing Shannon entropy by log2 of the number of productive unique TCRs and subtracting the result from 1. Whether scalp clones were CD4 or CD8 was inferred by matching scalp TCRbeta sequences against CD4 and CD8 repertoires sorted from blood. The immuneACCESS repertoire file appears here via TCRdb, limited to in-frame rearrangements. These files lack a portion of the clones; in checked studies, under half of the deficit traces to unresolved V genes, and the cause of the others is not known. That table is the source of V, J and clone size, and D and trimming were worked out from the DNA. For this sample the table gives some 130,000 clones, of which 50% to 65% were detected only once. More than 15% of the sample lies in the top ten.

Reading from cysteine to phenylalanine, the CDR3 counts 13 amino acids. CDR3 DNA is the only sequence kept; it has 39 bases, read in frame from the first base. Taken from the germline V gene (reference sequence), the CDR1 and CDR2 loops are GTSNPN and SVGIG. V is shortened by 4 bases, J by 0 bases, and the region joining them spans 9 bases. The sample's time point label, decoded: around 4 weeks on oral tofacitinib. The treatment or condition label for this specimen denotes: oral pan-JAK inhibitor, 5-10 mg twice daily. Lesional scalp punch biopsies and peripheral blood were obtained from alopecia areata patients. PBMCs were isolated by density centrifugation and stained for CD3, CD4 and CD8, and CD4+ and CD8+ T cells were sorted on a FACSAria.

The material sequenced was CD8+ T cells sorted from blood, taken at week 4, from a patient treated with tofacitinib. The chain is encoded by TRBV30 joined to TRBJ1-1, with no D gene named confidently. This TCR derives from a human donor with alopecia areata. The DNA is as follows: TGTGCCTGGACGAAGTGGGTGAACACTGAAGCTTTCTTT. This sequence encodes CAWTKWVNTEAFF.